This is a list of T cell receptor beta chains from one sample in a study of cytomegalovirus exposure and HLA in healthy donors. Using immunoSEQ multiplex PCR, the repertoire was profiled, and TCRdb retains in-frame clones only, with some absent. Counted here are 200,000 to 250,000 clones, 60% to 80% occurring once; the ten biggest clones make up around 2%. Sequences were obtained from PBMCs. These receptors were obtained from a young man in good health and CMV-seronegative. Both conserved end residues are part of each CDR3. D genes are given only for firm matches.

J gene: TRBJ2-7; D gene: -; V gene: TRBV6-5; CDR3 length: 14; CDR3 protein: CASSYPNRQYEQYF
J gene: TRBJ2-3; D gene: -; V gene: TRBV7-2; CDR3 length: 14; CDR3 protein: CASSLGARADTQYF
J gene: TRBJ2-1; D gene: TRBD2; V gene: TRBV19; CDR3 length: 15; CDR3 protein: CASTRAGGPYNEQFF
J gene: TRBJ2-5; D gene: -; V gene: TRBV11-2; CDR3 length: 15; CDR3 protein: CASSSGRGRAETQYF
J gene: -; D gene: TRBD2; V gene: TRBV4-1; CDR3 length: 15; CDR3 protein: CASSQDPGGAREQYF
J gene: TRBJ2-7; D gene: TRBD2; V gene: TRBV7-8; CDR3 length: 16; CDR3 protein: CASSPLQAGGPYEQYF
J gene: TRBJ1-4; D gene: -; V gene: TRBV5-1; CDR3 length: 16; CDR3 protein: CASSLAGGSTNEKLFF
J gene: TRBJ1-2; D gene: TRBD1; V gene: TRBV30; CDR3 length: 12; CDR3 protein: CAWSTGGRGYTF
J gene: TRBJ2-5; D gene: TRBD2; V gene: TRBV7-9; CDR3 length: 15; CDR3 protein: CASSFGRGGLETQYF
J gene: TRBJ1-2; D gene: -; V gene: TRBV30; CDR3 length: 16; CDR3 protein: CAWSVISGRGNYGYTF
J gene: TRBJ2-1; D gene: -; V gene: TRBV10-3; CDR3 length: 15; CDR3 protein: CAISGAGTRYNEQFF
J gene: TRBJ1-2; D gene: -; V gene: TRBV6-1; CDR3 length: 13; CDR3 protein: CASSRDFNYGYTF
J gene: TRBJ1-2; D gene: TRBD1; V gene: TRBV5-1; CDR3 length: 14; CDR3 protein: CASSGETGRSGYTF
J gene: TRBJ2-2; D gene: -; V gene: TRBV28; CDR3 length: 16; CDR3 protein: CASSGGARVVTGELFF
J gene: TRBJ1-1; D gene: TRBD1; V gene: TRBV9; CDR3 length: 15; CDR3 protein: CASSTRQGRDTEAFF
J gene: TRBJ2-7; D gene: TRBD1; V gene: TRBV5-1; CDR3 length: 14; CDR3 protein: CASSLGDRTYEQYF
J gene: TRBJ2-3; D gene: -; V gene: TRBV10-3; CDR3 length: 12; CDR3 protein: CAVSLGPDTQYF
J gene: TRBJ2-3; D gene: -; V gene: TRBV29-1; CDR3 length: 12; CDR3 protein: CSADLSTDTQYF
J gene: TRBJ2-1; D gene: -; V gene: TRBV18; CDR3 length: 13; CDR3 protein: CASSPPGRDEQFF
J gene: TRBJ2-5; D gene: TRBD1; V gene: TRBV2; CDR3 length: 14; CDR3 protein: CASPGTGGQETQYF
J gene: TRBJ2-1; D gene: TRBD2; V gene: TRBV10-3; CDR3 length: 16; CDR3 protein: CAISEGWTSGGNEQFF
J gene: TRBJ1-1; D gene: -; V gene: TRBV4-2; CDR3 length: 15; CDR3 protein: CASSQGEGRYTEAFF
J gene: TRBJ2-7; D gene: TRBD2; V gene: TRBV7-6; CDR3 length: 14; CDR3 protein: CASSLYGRDDEQYF
J gene: TRBJ2-5; D gene: -; V gene: TRBV9; CDR3 length: 11; CDR3 protein: CASSGGETQYF
J gene: TRBJ1-5; D gene: -; V gene: TRBV27; CDR3 length: 15; CDR3 protein: CASSRGGMSNQPQHF
J gene: TRBJ1-1; D gene: -; V gene: TRBV18; CDR3 length: 14; CDR3 protein: CASSPPGQDTEAFF
J gene: TRBJ2-1; D gene: -; V gene: TRBV29-1; CDR3 length: 9; CDR3 protein: CSVGLKQFF
J gene: TRBJ1-1; D gene: -; V gene: TRBV7-3; CDR3 length: 17; CDR3 protein: CASSSSTGPYMNTEAFF
J gene: TRBJ2-7; D gene: -; V gene: TRBV28; CDR3 length: 16; CDR3 protein: CASSSHKWGSAYEQYF
J gene: TRBJ1-1; D gene: -; V gene: TRBV6-6; CDR3 length: 14; CDR3 protein: CASSYSHRETEAFF
J gene: TRBJ2-2; D gene: TRBD1; V gene: TRBV27; CDR3 length: 15; CDR3 protein: CASSLSGGNTGELFF
J gene: TRBJ2-3; D gene: TRBD2; V gene: TRBV9; CDR3 length: 18; CDR3 protein: CASSDPSGVAGLADTQYF
J gene: TRBJ1-1; D gene: TRBD1; V gene: TRBV13; CDR3 length: 15; CDR3 protein: CASTVWAQGKTEAFF
J gene: TRBJ2-7; D gene: -; V gene: TRBV2; CDR3 length: 11; CDR3 protein: CASSVVYEQYF
J gene: TRBJ2-1; D gene: -; V gene: TRBV5-4; CDR3 length: 16; CDR3 protein: CASSRTTGITYNEQFF
J gene: TRBJ2-7; D gene: -; V gene: TRBV5-4; CDR3 length: 15; CDR3 protein: CASSLGQSEWDEQYF
J gene: TRBJ2-6; D gene: -; V gene: TRBV10-3; CDR3 length: 16; CDR3 protein: CANQGQADSGANVLTF